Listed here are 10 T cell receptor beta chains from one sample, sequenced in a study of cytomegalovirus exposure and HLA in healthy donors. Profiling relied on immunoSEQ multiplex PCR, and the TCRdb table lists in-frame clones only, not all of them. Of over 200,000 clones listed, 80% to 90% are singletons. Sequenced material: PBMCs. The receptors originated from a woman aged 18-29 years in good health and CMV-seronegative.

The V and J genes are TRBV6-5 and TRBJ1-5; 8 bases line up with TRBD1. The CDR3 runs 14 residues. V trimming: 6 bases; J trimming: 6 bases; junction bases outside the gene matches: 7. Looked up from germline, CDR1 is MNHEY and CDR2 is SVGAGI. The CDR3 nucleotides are TGTGCCAGCAGGATCGGACAGGGAAGTCAGCCCCAGCATTTT. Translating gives CASRIGQGSQPQHF.

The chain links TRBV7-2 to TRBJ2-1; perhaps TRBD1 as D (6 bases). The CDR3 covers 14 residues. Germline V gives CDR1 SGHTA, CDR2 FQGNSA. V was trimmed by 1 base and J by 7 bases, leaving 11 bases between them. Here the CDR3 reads CASSLGGRGNEQFF. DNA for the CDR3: TGTGCCAGCAGCTTAGGGGGGCGTGGGAATGAGCAGTTCTTC. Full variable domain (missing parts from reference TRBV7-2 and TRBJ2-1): GAGVSQSPSNKVTEKGKDVELRCDPISGHTALYWYRQSLGQGLEFLIYFQGNSAPDKSGLPSDRFSAERTGGSVSTLTIQRTQQEDSAVYLCASSLGGRGNEQFFGPGTRLTVL.

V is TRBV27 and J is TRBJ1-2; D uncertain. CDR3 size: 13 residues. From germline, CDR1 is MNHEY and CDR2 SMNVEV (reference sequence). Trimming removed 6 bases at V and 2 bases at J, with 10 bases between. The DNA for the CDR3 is TGTGCCAGCAGCCTAGGCCTGAACTATGGCTACACCTTC. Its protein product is CASSLGLNYGYTF.

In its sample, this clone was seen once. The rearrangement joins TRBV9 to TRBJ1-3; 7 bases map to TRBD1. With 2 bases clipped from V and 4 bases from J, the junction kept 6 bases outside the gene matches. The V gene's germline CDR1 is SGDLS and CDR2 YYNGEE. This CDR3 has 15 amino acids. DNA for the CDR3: TGTGCCAGCAGCGTTGCACAGGGGCGGGGAAACACCATATATTTT. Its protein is CASSVAQGRGNTIYF.

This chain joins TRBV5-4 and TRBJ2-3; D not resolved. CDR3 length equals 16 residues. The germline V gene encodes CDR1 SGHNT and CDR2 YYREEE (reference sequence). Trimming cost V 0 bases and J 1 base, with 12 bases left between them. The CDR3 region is CASSLEVGSGTDTQYF. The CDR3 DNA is TGTGCCAGCAGCTTGGAGGTGGGCTCTGGCACAGATACGCAGTATTTT.

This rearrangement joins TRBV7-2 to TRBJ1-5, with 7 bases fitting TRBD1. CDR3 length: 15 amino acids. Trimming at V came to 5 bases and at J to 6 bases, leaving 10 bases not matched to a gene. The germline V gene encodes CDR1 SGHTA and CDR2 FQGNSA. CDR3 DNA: TGTGCCAGCAGCCCCAGACAGGGTTGGGGTCAGCCCCAGCATTTT. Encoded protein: CASSPRQGWGQPQHF.

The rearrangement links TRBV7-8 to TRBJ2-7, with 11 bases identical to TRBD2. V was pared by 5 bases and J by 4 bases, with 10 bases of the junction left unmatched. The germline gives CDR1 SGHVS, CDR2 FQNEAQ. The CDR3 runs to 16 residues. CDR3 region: CASSRTTSGAAYEQYF. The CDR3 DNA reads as TGTGCCAGCAGCCGCACGACTAGCGGGGCCGCTTACGAGCAGTACTTC.

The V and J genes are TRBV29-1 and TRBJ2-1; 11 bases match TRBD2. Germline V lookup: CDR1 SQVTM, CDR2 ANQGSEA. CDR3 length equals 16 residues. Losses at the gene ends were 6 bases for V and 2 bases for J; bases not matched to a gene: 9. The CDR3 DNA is TGCAGCGTCACCGAGACTAGCGGGATTACCTACAATGAGCAGTTCTTC. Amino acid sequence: CSVTETSGITYNEQFF.

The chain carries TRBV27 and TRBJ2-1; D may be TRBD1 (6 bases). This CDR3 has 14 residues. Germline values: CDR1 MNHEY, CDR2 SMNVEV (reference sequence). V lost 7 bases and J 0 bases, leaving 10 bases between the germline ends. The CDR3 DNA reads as TGTGCCAGCACAAACAGGGACTCCTACAATGAGCAGTTCTTC. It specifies CASTNRDSYNEQFF.

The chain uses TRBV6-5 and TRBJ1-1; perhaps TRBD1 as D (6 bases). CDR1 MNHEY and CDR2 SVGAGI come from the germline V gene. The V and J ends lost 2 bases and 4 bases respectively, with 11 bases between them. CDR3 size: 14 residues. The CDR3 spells CASSYQGLVTEAFF. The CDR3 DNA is TGTGCCAGCAGTTACCAGGGGCTCGTCACTGAAGCTTTCTTT.